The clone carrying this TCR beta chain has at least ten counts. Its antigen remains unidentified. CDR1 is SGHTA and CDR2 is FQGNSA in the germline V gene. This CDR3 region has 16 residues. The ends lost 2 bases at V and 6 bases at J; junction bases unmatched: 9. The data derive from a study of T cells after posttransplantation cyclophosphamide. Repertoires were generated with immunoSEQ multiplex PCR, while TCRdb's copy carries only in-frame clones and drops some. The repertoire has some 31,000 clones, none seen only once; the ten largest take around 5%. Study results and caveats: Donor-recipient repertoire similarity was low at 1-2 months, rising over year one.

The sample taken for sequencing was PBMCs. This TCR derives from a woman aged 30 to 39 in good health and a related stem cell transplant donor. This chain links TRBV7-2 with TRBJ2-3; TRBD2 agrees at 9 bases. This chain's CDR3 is CASSLQRGLARDTQYF. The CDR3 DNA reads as TGTGCCAGCAGCTTACAAAGAGGACTAGCGAGGGATACGCAGTATTTT.